The rows below give T cell receptor beta chains drawn from one sample of a study of identical twins. TCRdb independently ran MiXCR on the 5' RACE reads; one entry per CDR3 protein. The sample includes 400,000 to 650,000 distinct CDR3 sequences, less than 25% of them seen just once. The same specimen was also included in a second study, on T cells expressing NK-cell markers.

The sequenced sample was CD4+ T cells sorted from blood. These receptors originate from a woman under 30 in good health. Each CDR3 is given with its conserved first and last residue. Each record gives: D gene, V gene, J gene, clone size, CDR3 DNA, CDR3 protein. The D gene is left open where the match is weak. A clone size is listed for some rows: how often the clone was seen (once, few, many), or a class if it is expanded.

>.|TRBV29-1|TRBJ1-2|few
TGCAGCGTTGGCGGGGGCTACACCTTC
CSVGGGYTF
>TRBD1|TRBV29-1|TRBJ1-1|few
TGCAGCGCCTCACAGGGGGGTGACACTGAAGCTTTCTTT
CSASQGGDTEAFF
>TRBD2|TRBV5-1|TRBJ2-1|few
TGCGCCAGCAGCTTCCAAGCGGGGGGGCACAATGAGCAGTTCTTC
CASSFQAGGHNEQFF
>.|TRBV29-1|TRBJ1-4|.
TGCAGCGTCGGTTCCGGGACACTTAGTGAAAAACTGTTTTTT
CSVGSGTLSEKLFF
>.|TRBV12-3/TRBV12-4|TRBJ1-1|few
TGTGCCAGCAGCCGGGGACGGGAGGAACGAACTTTCTTT
CASSRGREERTFF
>TRBD2|TRBV7-8|TRBJ2-4|.
TGTGCCAGCAGCTCCGGGGCCGGGGGGGCAAACATTCAGTACTTC
CASSSGAGGANIQYF
>.|TRBV6-1|TRBJ1-5|few
TGTGCCAGCAGACGGGACGGATTCAGCAATCAGCCCCAGCATTTT
CASRRDGFSNQPQHF
>TRBD2|TRBV20-1|TRBJ2-1|.
TGCAGCGCGGGGGGGCCAGTCAATGAGCAGTTCTTC
CSAGGPVNEQFF
>TRBD1|TRBV12-3/TRBV12-4|TRBJ1-1|few
TGTGCCAGCAGTTTGGGCGGGACAGGGCAAACTGAAGCTTTCTTT
CASSLGGTGQTEAFF
>TRBD2|TRBV12-3/TRBV12-4|TRBJ2-3|.
TGTGCCAGCAGACCCCTCCTAGCGGGCACCACAGATACGCAGTATTTT
CASRPLLAGTTDTQYF
>TRBD1|TRBV24-1|TRBJ2-1|.
TGTGCCACCAGTGATTCGGGGACAGGTGTAGGTGAGCAGTTCTTC
CATSDSGTGVGEQFF
>.|TRBV29-1|TRBJ2-7|few
TGCAGCGTTGTTATTGGCGAGCAGTACTTC
CSVVIGEQYF
>TRBD2|TRBV20-1|TRBJ2-3|once
TGCAGAGCTGCCCGGCCAGCGGGAGACGTGCTCACAGATACGCAGTATTTT
CRAARPAGDVLTDTQYF
>TRBD1|TRBV12-3/TRBV12-4|TRBJ1-4|once
TGTGCCAGCTGTTCCGACAGGGGCGTAAATGAAAAACTGTTTTTT
CASCSDRGVNEKLFF
>TRBD2|TRBV7-2|TRBJ2-1|few
TGTGCCAGCAGCTTAGGGGGACTAGCGGCCTACAATGAGCAGTTCTTC
CASSLGGLAAYNEQFF
>.|TRBV6-5|TRBJ1-2|.
TGTGCCAGCAGTAATCGCTATGGCTACACCTTC
CASSNRYGYTF
>TRBD1|TRBV5-1|TRBJ1-4|few
TGCGCCAGCAGCTGGGACAGTAATGAAAAACTGTTTTTT
CASSWDSNEKLFF
>TRBD2|TRBV7-9|TRBJ2-5|.
TGTGCCAGCAGCTTAGGCTCCACAGCGGGGGAGACCCAGTACTTC
CASSLGSTAGETQYF
>TRBD2|TRBV5-4|TRBJ2-1|many
TGTGCCAGCAGCTTGAGTGCAGCGGGAGGGGGGAATGAGCAGTTCTTC
CASSLSAAGGGNEQFF
>TRBD2|TRBV20-1|TRBJ2-1|few
TGCAGTGCTCCAGCGGGGGGCCTAAACAATGAGCAGTTCTTC
CSAPAGGLNNEQFF
>.|TRBV20-1|TRBJ1-6|.
TGCAGTGCTAGAGTCCGGCAGTCTCATTCACCCCTCCACTTT
CSARVRQSHSPLHF
>TRBD1|TRBV6-5|TRBJ2-2|.
TGTGCCAGCAGTCTACTTAGCGCGGAGACAGGGTACACCGGGGAGCTGTTTTTT
CASSLLSAETGYTGELFF
>TRBD1|TRBV25-1|TRBJ2-7|few
TGTGCCAGCAGTACGACCCGGACAGGATTCTCCTACGAGCAGTACTTC
CASSTTRTGFSYEQYF
>TRBD1|TRBV5-1|TRBJ2-5|many
TGCGCCAGCAGCCGGGACAGGGCGACAGAGACCCAGTACTTC
CASSRDRATETQYF
>.|TRBV10-3|TRBJ2-7|.
TGTGCCATCAGGGGGACCTACGAGCAGTACTTC
CAIRGTYEQYF
>TRBD2|TRBV20-1|TRBJ2-3|few
TGCAGTGCTAGACTAGCGGGATCGGGGCAGTATTTT
CSARLAGSGQYF
>TRBD2|TRBV12-3/TRBV12-4|TRBJ2-1|few
TGTGCTACATGGGGGGGGTTCTACAATGAGCAGTTCTTC
CATWGGFYNEQFF
>.|TRBV30|TRBJ2-1|.
TGTGCCTGGGCGCTAGGGGAGCAGTTCTTC
CAWALGEQFF
>TRBD1|TRBV7-8|TRBJ1-1|few
TGTGCCAGCAGCTTAAAGCGACAGGGGAACATGAACACTGAAGCTTTCTTT
CASSLKRQGNMNTEAFF
>TRBD2|TRBV5-1|TRBJ2-2|few
TGCGCCAGCAGCTCCGGACTAGCGGGGGGCCTCACCGGGGAGCTGTTTTTT
CASSSGLAGGLTGELFF
>.|TRBV6-1|TRBJ2-3|.
TGTGCCAGCAGCTCGGAAGGGGCCTCTAGCACAGATACGCAGTATTTT
CASSSEGASSTDTQYF
>TRBD2|TRBV3-1|TRBJ2-1|.
TGTGCCAGCAGCCAAGATAGCGGGATCTACAATGAGCAGTTCTTC
CASSQDSGIYNEQFF
>.|TRBV10-3|TRBJ2-3|many
TGTGCCATCAGTGAGGGACAAGATACGCAGTATTTT
CAISEGQDTQYF
>.|TRBV6-1|TRBJ2-4|.
TGTGCCAGCAGCCCACCGGACTATTCGAAAAACATTCAGTACTTC
CASSPPDYSKNIQYF
>TRBD1|TRBV29-1|TRBJ2-2|many
TGCAGCGCTCACAGGGGGCAAAACACCGGGGAGCTGTTTTTT
CSAHRGQNTGELFF
>TRBD2|TRBV20-1|TRBJ2-7|.
TGCAGTGCTAGTAATAGCGGGAGAGGTTACGAGCAGTACTTC
CSASNSGRGYEQYF
>.|TRBV27|TRBJ1-1|.
TGTGCCAGCAGTTTAAAGGTCCGCACTGAAGCTTTCTTT
CASSLKVRTEAFF
>TRBD2|TRBV20-1|TRBJ2-1|few
TGCAGTGCCCCCCTCACAGAGGCTAGCGGTCACAATGAGCAGTTCTTC
CSAPLTEASGHNEQFF
>TRBD1|TRBV10-3|TRBJ2-1|.
TGTGCCATCAAAGGGGGCCCGGATGGTGAGCAGTTCTTC
CAIKGGPDGEQFF
>TRBD1|TRBV30|TRBJ2-7|.
TGTGCCACCAGGGGGACAGGGGGCTACGAGCAGTACTTC
CATRGTGGYEQYF
>.|TRBV20-1|TRBJ1-1|.
TGCAGTGCCCACCCAGGGATGAGGACTGAAGCTTTCTTT
CSAHPGMRTEAFF
>TRBD2|TRBV20-1|TRBJ2-7|.
TGCAGTGCTAGAGATCGGGGGGGAGGGCCCTACGAGCAGTACTTC
CSARDRGGGPYEQYF
>TRBD2|TRBV29-1|TRBJ2-7|few
TGCAGCGTTGAAGAACTAGCGGACTCACAGTCGCAGTACTTC
CSVEELADSQSQYF
>TRBD1|TRBV5-1|TRBJ1-1|.
TGCGCCAGCAGCTTAGAGGGGGCATGGGACACTGAAGCTTTCTTT
CASSLEGAWDTEAFF
>.|TRBV11-2|TRBJ2-3|few
TGTGCCAGCAGCTTTTACCGCGAGCGGGGCACAGATACGCAGTATTTT
CASSFYRERGTDTQYF
>.|TRBV6-5|TRBJ1-1|few
TGTGCCAGCAGAGGGAGGAACACTGAAGCTTTCTTT
CASRGRNTEAFF
>TRBD2|TRBV15|TRBJ2-1|many
TGTGCCACCAGCAGAACTAGCGGGAGGGGTTACAATGAGCAGTTCTTC
CATSRTSGRGYNEQFF
>TRBD1|TRBV2|TRBJ2-3|.
TGTGCCAGCCATAGACAGGGGGCCGGAGATACGCAGTATTTT
CASHRQGAGDTQYF
>TRBD1|TRBV27|TRBJ2-1|few
TGTGCCAGCAGTTTGGGACACAGGGGTGAGCAGTTCTTC
CASSLGHRGEQFF
>.|TRBV3-1|TRBJ2-5|few
TGTGCCAGCAGATTCAGCGGGTCCCGAACCCAAGAGACCCAGTACTTC
CASRFSGSRTQETQYF
>.|TRBV6-5|TRBJ2-1|many
TGTGCCAGCAGTTACACTAGAGATGAGCAGTTCTTC
CASSYTRDEQFF
>TRBD1|TRBV7-2|TRBJ2-6|.
TGTGCCAGCAGTCGGGACAGGGGGACCTCTGGGGCCAACGTCCTGACTTTC
CASSRDRGTSGANVLTF
>TRBD2|TRBV5-1|TRBJ2-1|few
TGCGCCAGCAGCTTGGCCGGGACTAGCGGGGGGAGCTCCTACAATGAGCAGTTCTTC
CASSLAGTSGGSSYNEQFF
>.|TRBV9|TRBJ2-7|.
TGTGCCAGCAGCGTAGCGGCTGGATCCTACGAGCAGTACTTC
CASSVAAGSYEQYF
>.|TRBV3-1|TRBJ2-2|few
TGTGCCAGCAGCCACCGACAAAACGGGGAGCTGTTTTTT
CASSHRQNGELFF
>.|TRBV10-3|TRBJ1-2|few
TGTGCCATCGGAACTACACGTAACTATGGCTACACCTTC
CAIGTTRNYGYTF
>TRBD2|TRBV10-3|TRBJ2-2|few
TGTGCCACCGGGACTAGCGTGGGGTCCGGGGAGCTGTTTTTT
CATGTSVGSGELFF
>TRBD2|TRBV4-3|TRBJ2-2|.
TGCGCCAGCAGCCCAGAGGCTAGCGGGAGGGGTACCGGGGAGCTGTTTTTT
CASSPEASGRGTGELFF
>TRBD2|TRBV10-2|TRBJ2-5|few
TGCGCCAGCAGAACGAGCGGGGCAGAGACCCAGTACTTC
CASRTSGAETQYF